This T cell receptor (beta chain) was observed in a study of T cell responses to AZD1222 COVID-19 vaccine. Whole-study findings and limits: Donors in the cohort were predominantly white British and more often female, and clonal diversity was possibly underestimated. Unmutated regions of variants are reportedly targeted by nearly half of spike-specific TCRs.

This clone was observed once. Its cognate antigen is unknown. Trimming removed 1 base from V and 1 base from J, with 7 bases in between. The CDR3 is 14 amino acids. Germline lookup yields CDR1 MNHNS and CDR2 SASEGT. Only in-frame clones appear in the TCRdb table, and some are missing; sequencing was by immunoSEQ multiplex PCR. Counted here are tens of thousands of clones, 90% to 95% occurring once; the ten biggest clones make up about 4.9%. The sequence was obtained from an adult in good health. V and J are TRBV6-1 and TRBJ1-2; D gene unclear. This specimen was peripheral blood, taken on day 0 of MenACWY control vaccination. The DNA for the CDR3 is TGTGCCAGCAGTGAAGTCGCCTTTAACTATGGCTACACCTTC. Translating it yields CASSEVAFNYGYTF.